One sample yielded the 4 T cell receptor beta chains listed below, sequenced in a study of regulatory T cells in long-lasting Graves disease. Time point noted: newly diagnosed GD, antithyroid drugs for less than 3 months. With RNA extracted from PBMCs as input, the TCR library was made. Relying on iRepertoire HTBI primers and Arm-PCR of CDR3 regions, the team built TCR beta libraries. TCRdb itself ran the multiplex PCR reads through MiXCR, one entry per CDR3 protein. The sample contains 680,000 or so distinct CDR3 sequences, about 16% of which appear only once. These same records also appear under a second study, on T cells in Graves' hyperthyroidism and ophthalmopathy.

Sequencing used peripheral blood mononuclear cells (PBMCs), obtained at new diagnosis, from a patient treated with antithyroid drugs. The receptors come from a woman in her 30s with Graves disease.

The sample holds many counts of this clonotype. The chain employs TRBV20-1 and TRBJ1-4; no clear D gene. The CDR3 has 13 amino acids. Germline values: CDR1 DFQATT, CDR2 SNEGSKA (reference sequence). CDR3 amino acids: CSAKEWTNEKLFF. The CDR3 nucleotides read TGCAGCGCCAAAGAGTGGACTAATGAAAAACTGTTTTTT.

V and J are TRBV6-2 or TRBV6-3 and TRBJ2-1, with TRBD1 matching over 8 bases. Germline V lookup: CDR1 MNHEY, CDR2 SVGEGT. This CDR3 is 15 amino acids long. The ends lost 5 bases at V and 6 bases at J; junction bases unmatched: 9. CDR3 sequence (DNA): TGTGCCAGCAGTCACGACAGGGGACGGGTCAATGAGCAGTTCTTC. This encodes CASSHDRGRVNEQFF.

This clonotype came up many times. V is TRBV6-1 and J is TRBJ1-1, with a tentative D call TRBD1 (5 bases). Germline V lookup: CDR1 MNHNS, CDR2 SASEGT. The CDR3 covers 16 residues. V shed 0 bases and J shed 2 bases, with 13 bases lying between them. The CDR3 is CASSEALRRGNTEAFF. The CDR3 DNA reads TGTGCCAGCAGTGAAGCGCTTCGAAGGGGAAACACTGAAGCTTTCTTT.

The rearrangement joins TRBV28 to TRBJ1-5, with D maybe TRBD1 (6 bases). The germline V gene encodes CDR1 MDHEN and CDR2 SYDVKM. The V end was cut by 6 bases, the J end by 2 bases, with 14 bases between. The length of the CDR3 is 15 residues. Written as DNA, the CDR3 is TGTGCCAGCAGGTCGGTAGGGGGGGGCAATCAGCCCCAGCATTTT. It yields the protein CASRSVGGGNQPQHF. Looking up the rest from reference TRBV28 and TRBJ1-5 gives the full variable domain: DVKVTQSSRYLVKRTGEKVFLECVQDMDHENMFWYRQDPGLGLRLIYFSYDVKMKEKGDIPEGYSVSREKKERFSLILESASTNQTSMYLCASRSVGGGNQPQHFGDGTRLSIL.